The T cell receptor beta chain under discussion was sequenced for a study of blood T cell repertoires in COVID-19. Study-level background: PBMCs, B-cell-depleted T cells, or T cells provided the cDNA or gDNA that made up the material.

Authors' processing steps: Reference gene primer amplification gave nucleated cell count estimates. The protocol was immunoSEQ multiplex PCR, while the TCRdb copy is restricted to in-frame clones and leaves out a portion. The V and J calls and clone size were taken over from that table, and D and trimming were inferred from the DNA. The sample has about 260,000 clones; approximately 86% are singletons. This clone appeared a single time. The CDR3 is made up of 16 amino acids. Trimming shortened V by 7 bases and J by 4 bases, and 20 bases separated the two germline ends. Germline assignment: CDR1 MDHEN and CDR2 SYDVKM.

Sequenced material: peripheral blood. V is TRBV28 and J is TRBJ1-3; TRBD1 is a possible D gene (5 bases). This sequence originates from a human donor in a cohort sampled during active COVID-19. CDR3 in amino acids: CASKKIDSPVGNTIYF. CDR3 DNA sequence: TGTGCCAGCAAGAAGATCGACAGCCCCGTCGGAAACACCATATATTTT.